This entry concerns a single T cell receptor (beta chain). Its antigen remains unknown. The sample originates from a study of Ad26.COV2.S vaccination and SARS-CoV-2 variants. As to treatment: around 19 received Ad26.COV2.S at low or high dose, single or two shots; several received placebo; per-sample allocation not given. On day 63 after the first injection, vaccine and placebo recipients gave samples. Repertoires were generated with immunoSEQ multiplex PCR, while TCRdb's copy carries only in-frame clones and drops some. The table records about 320,000 clones, 70% to 90% of them present only once. The germline V gene encodes CDR1 LNHDA and CDR2 SQIVND (reference sequence). After removal of 4 bases from V and 4 bases from J, the junction contained 9 bases not matched to a gene. The CDR3 is 15 residues long. General study points: Placebo recipients had lower spike-specific TCR breadth than vaccine recipients.

The sequence came from a person aged 18-60 years who received the Ad26.COV2.S COVID-19 vaccine or a placebo. The sequences come from peripheral blood, collected in a trial of Ad26.COV2.S vaccine versus placebo. The chain employs TRBV19 and TRBJ1-2; 7 bases are shared with TRBD1. In DNA, the CDR3 is TGTGCCAGTAGTACACCGGGACAGCTAAGCTATGGCTACACCTTC. Protein product: CASSTPGQLSYGYTF.